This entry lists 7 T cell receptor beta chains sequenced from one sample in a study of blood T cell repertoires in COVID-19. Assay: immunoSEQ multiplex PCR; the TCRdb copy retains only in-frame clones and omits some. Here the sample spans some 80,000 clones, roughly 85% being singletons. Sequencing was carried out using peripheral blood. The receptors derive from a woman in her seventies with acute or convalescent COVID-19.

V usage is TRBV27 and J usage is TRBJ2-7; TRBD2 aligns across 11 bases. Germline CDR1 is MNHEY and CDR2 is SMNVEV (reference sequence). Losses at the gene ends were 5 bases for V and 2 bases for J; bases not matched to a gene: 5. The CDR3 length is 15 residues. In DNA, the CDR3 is TGTGCCAGCAGTACCCGACTAGCGGGGCCCTACGAGCAGTACTTC. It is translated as CASSTRLAGPYEQYF.

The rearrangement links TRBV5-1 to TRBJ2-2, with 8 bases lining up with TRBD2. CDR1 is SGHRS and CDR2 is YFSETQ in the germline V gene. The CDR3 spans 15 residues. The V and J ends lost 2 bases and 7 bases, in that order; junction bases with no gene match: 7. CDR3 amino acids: CASSFLTSGGGELFF. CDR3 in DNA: TGCGCCAGCAGCTTCCTAACTAGCGGTGGCGGGGAGCTGTTTTTT. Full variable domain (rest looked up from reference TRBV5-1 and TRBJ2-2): KAGVTQTPRYLIKTRGQQVTLSCSPISGHRSVSWYQQTPGQGLQFLFEYFSETQRNKGNFPGRFSGRQFSNSRSEMNVSTLELGDSALYLCASSFLTSGGGELFFGEGSRLTVL.

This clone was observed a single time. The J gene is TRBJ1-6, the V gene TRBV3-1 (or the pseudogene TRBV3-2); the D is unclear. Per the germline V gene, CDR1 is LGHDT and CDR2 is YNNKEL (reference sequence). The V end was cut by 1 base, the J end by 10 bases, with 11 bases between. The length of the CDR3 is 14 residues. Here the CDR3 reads CASSQVSSGSPLHF. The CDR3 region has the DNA TGTGCCAGCAGCCAAGTGTCTTCCGGGTCACCCCTCCACTTT.

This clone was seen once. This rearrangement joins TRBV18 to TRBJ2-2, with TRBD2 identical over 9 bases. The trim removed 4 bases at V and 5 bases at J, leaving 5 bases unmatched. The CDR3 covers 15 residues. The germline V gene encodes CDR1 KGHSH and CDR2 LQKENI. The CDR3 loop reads CASSHRGRDTGELFF. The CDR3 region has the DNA TGTGCCAGCTCACATCGCGGGAGGGATACCGGGGAGCTGTTTTTT.

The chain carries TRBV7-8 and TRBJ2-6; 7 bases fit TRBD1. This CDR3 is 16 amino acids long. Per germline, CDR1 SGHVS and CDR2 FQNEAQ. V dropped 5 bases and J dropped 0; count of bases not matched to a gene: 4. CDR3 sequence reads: CASSLGQLSGANVLTF. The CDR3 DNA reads TGTGCCAGCAGCCTGGGACAGCTCTCTGGGGCCAACGTCCTGACTTTC.

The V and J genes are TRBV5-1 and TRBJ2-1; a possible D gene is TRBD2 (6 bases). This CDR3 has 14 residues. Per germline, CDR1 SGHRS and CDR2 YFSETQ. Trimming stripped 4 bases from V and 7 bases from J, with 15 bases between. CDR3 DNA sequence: TGCGCCAGCAGCCGGACTAACTATGGAAATGAGCAGTTCTTC. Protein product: CASSRTNYGNEQFF.

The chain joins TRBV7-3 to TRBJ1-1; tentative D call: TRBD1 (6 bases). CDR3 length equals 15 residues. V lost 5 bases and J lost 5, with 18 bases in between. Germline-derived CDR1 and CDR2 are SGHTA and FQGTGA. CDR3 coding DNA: TGTGCCAGCAGCCAGACCCCAGGGGTAAGGACTGAAGCTTTCTTT. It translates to CASSQTPGVRTEAFF.